This TCR beta chain was observed in a study of Ad26.COV2.S vaccination and SARS-CoV-2 variants. Deletions cut 0 bases from V and 11 bases from J, with 17 bases between. Germline lookup yields CDR1 SGHDN and CDR2 FVKESK. This CDR3 is built from 15 residues. Only in-frame clones appear in the TCRdb table, and some are missing; sequencing was by immunoSEQ multiplex PCR. The data contain over 110,000 clones, about nine tenths of them singletons. Sequencing was performed on peripheral blood, taken after recovery from COVID-19. The sequence was collected from a human donor who had recovered from COVID-19. The J gene is TRBJ2-1, the V gene TRBV14; D call uncertain. In DNA form, the CDR3 reads TGTGCCAGCAGCCAAGAAGGGTCTGAAGACGATCAGCAGTTCTTC. As protein: CASSQEGSEDDQQFF.